The text below deals with one T cell receptor beta chain. No antigen is known for it. The sample belongs to a study of shared clonotypes between healthy human individuals. Study-level information: Three plates were used per donor for CD4 naive, three for CD4 memory, two for CD8 naive and one for CD8 memory. The study's findings and limits: When compared with the clonotypes that were shared by all four sorted-subset donors, the non-shared clonotypes turned out to have lower generation probabilities.

CDR1 and CDR2 (germline): MNHNS, SASEGT. Trimming at V came to 5 bases and at J to 5 bases, leaving 5 bases not matched to a gene. The CDR3 has 14 residues. Among the donors, all were Caucasian adults who lived in Nashville, Tennessee. Using immunoSEQ multiplex PCR, the repertoire was profiled, and TCRdb retains in-frame clones only, with some absent. This sample has some 1 million clones, with 65% to 80% found just once. The chain uses TRBV6-1 and TRBJ1-5, with 8 bases aligning to TRBD1. The clonotype originates from a man aged 18 to 30 in good health. Sequencing was done on a sample of memory CD4+ T cells sorted from blood. Subset here: CD45RA-negative fraction. The CDR3 DNA reads as TGTGCCAGCAGTAAGACAGGGGAGTATCAGCCCCAGCATTTT. Its translation: CASSKTGEYQPQHF.